Listed below are T cell receptor beta chains from one sample, sequenced in a study of graft-versus-host responses after intestinal transplantation. These receptors' antigens are unknown. Measured with immunoSEQ multiplex PCR; TCRdb has only the in-frame clones, and not every one. Of about 110,000 clones in the sample, around 95% were seen once. This sample comprised unstimulated CD8+ T cells sorted from spleen or lymph node cells, obtained before intestinal transplant. The source is a human donor who received an intestinal transplant. CDR3s include the opening cysteine and the closing phenylalanine or tryptophan. D genes are given only for firm matches. Only part of the rows carry a size: once, few, many, or a class if the clone is expanded.

v_call	d_call	j_call	cdr3_length	clone_size	cdr3_aa	cdr3_nt
TRBV29-1	TRBD2	TRBJ2-1	15	once	CSVDTSGRDNNEQFF	TGCAGCGTTGATACTAGCGGGAGGGACAACAATGAGCAGTTCTTC
TRBV11-2	-	TRBJ2-1	12	-	CASSFQQNEQFF	TGTGCCAGCAGCTTTCAACAGAATGAGCAGTTCTTC
TRBV4-2	-	TRBJ2-7	13	-	CASSPGLYYEQYF	TGTGCCAGCAGCCCCGGACTATACTACGAGCAGTACTTC
TRBV11-3	TRBD1	TRBJ2-5	16	once	CASSLVPGGFQETQYF	TGTGCCAGCAGCTTAGTACCAGGGGGCTTCCAAGAGACCCAGTACTTC
TRBV29-1	-	TRBJ1-1	10	few	CSVEDTEAFF	TGCAGCGTTGAGGACACTGAAGCTTTCTTT
TRBV5-5	TRBD2	TRBJ2-7	15	-	CASSYGTKSPYEQYF	TGTGCCAGCAGTTATGGGACTAAGTCCCCCTACGAGCAGTACTTC
TRBV7-9	-	TRBJ2-1	8	few	CALDEQFF	TGTGCACTGGATGAGCAGTTCTTC
TRBV19	TRBD2	TRBJ2-7	16	-	CASSITTSGRIAEQYF	TGTGCCAGTAGTATAACGACTAGCGGGAGGATCGCCGAGCAGTACTTC
TRBV5-4	-	TRBJ2-5	13	-	CASSRELQETQYF	TGTGCCAGCAGCCGGGAGTTACAAGAGACCCAGTACTTC
TRBV18	TRBD2	TRBJ2-7	15	-	CASSPTSGSLDEQYF	TGTGCCAGCTCACCGACTAGCGGGAGTCTAGACGAGCAGTACTTC
TRBV10-2	TRBD1	TRBJ2-7	14	-	CASTTGTGVDEQYF	TGCGCCAGCACCACCGGGACAGGGGTAGACGAGCAGTACTTC
TRBV19	-	TRBJ1-1	14	-	CASRHQSKNTEAFF	TGTGCCAGTCGGCACCAGAGTAAGAACACTGAAGCTTTCTTT
TRBV15	TRBD2	TRBJ2-2	15	-	CATSRRRDYGGELFF	TGTGCCACCAGCAGACGCCGGGACTACGGTGGGGAGCTGTTTTTT
TRBV5-1	-	TRBJ2-7	14	few	CASSLKVGVYEQYF	TGCGCCAGCAGCTTAAAAGTCGGGGTCTACGAGCAGTACTTC
TRBV5-4	-	TRBJ1-3	15	-	CASSAGLGSGNTIYF	TGTGCCAGCAGCGCTGGCTTAGGGTCTGGAAACACCATATATTTT
TRBV9	-	TRBJ2-1	13	-	CASGSLSYNEQFF	TGTGCCAGCGGGAGCCTCTCCTACAATGAGCAGTTCTTC
TRBV2	TRBD1	TRBJ1-1	16	-	CASRGTGRSGWTEAFF	TGTGCCAGCAGGGGGACAGGGAGGTCTGGTTGGACTGAAGCTTTCTTT
TRBV6-5	-	TRBJ2-7	14	-	CASSETGQYYEQYF	TGTGCCAGCAGTGAAACGGGACAATATTACGAGCAGTACTTC
TRBV5-4	-	TRBJ2-2	15	-	CASSLPGENTGELFF	TGTGCCAGCAGCTTGCCGGGAGAAAACACCGGGGAGCTGTTTTTT
TRBV11-2	-	TRBJ2-7	12	-	CASSQNPYEQYF	TGTGCCAGCAGCCAGAATCCTTACGAGCAGTACTTC
TRBV28	TRBD2	TRBJ2-1	16	-	CASSAPPFGRAHEQFF	TGTGCCAGCAGTGCCCCCCCCTTCGGGAGGGCCCATGAGCAGTTCTTC
TRBV9	TRBD1	TRBJ1-1	13	-	CASSVGQGTEAFF	TGTGCCAGCAGCGTGGGACAGGGTACTGAAGCTTTCTTT
TRBV5-6	-	TRBJ1-2	15	once	CASNEEAPAGYGYTF	TGTGCCAGCAACGAGGAGGCCCCTGCGGGCTATGGCTACACCTTC
TRBV28	TRBD1	TRBJ1-5	14	-	CASSPTGMRQPQHF	TGTGCCAGCTCTCCGACAGGGATGCGACAGCCCCAGCATTTT
TRBV27	-	TRBJ2-1	14	-	CASSLTLRLDEQFF	TGTGCCAGCAGTTTGACCCTCCGATTGGATGAGCAGTTCTTC
TRBV28	-	TRBJ1-2	15	-	CASRQRGETNYGYTF	TGTGCCAGCAGGCAAAGGGGGGAGACTAACTATGGCTACACCTTC
TRBV27	-	TRBJ2-1	14	-	CASSLGSFYNEQFF	TGTGCCAGCAGTCTCGGGTCCTTTTACAATGAGCAGTTCTTC
TRBV5-4	-	TRBJ2-3	14	-	CASSLGRQSDTQYF	TGTGCCAGCAGCTTGGGGAGGCAGTCAGATACGCAGTATTTT
TRBV11-2	-	TRBJ2-7	16	-	CASSFSGGGRPYEQYF	TGTGCCAGCAGCTTTTCCGGAGGAGGGAGACCCTACGAGCAGTACTTC
TRBV11-1	-	TRBJ1-1	12	-	CASSLGQSEAFF	TGTGCCAGCAGCTTAGGACAGTCTGAAGCTTTCTTT
TRBV7-8	-	TRBJ1-2	15	-	CASSLALSRVYGYTF	TGTGCCAGCAGCTTAGCGCTAAGCAGGGTCTATGGCTACACCTTC
TRBV6-5	-	TRBJ2-6	14	-	CASSPNSGANVLTF	TGTGCCAGCAGCCCTAACTCTGGGGCCAACGTCCTGACTTTC
TRBV7-9	TRBD1	TRBJ2-7	16	-	CASSLSTGGATYEQYF	TGTGCCAGCAGCTTATCGACAGGGGGCGCCACCTACGAGCAGTACTTC
TRBV25-1	-	TRBJ2-2	17	-	CASRGQRREGNTGELFF	TGTGCCAGCAGAGGACAGAGGAGGGAAGGGAACACCGGGGAGCTGTTTTTT
TRBV19	-	TRBJ2-1	14	-	CASSIRNSYNEQFF	TGTGCCAGTAGTATCAGGAACTCCTACAATGAGCAGTTCTTC
TRBV4-1	TRBD2	TRBJ2-2	15	-	CASSQAGLASGELFF	TGCGCCAGCAGCCAGGCGGGACTAGCCTCCGGGGAGCTGTTTTTT
TRBV7-9	TRBD2	TRBJ2-5	13	-	CASSSGLEETQYF	TGTGCCAGCAGCTCAGGACTAGAAGAGACCCAGTACTTC
TRBV6-4	-	TRBJ2-1	16	once	CASSATLLARGNEQFF	TGTGCCAGCAGTGCCACTCTTCTAGCGCGAGGGAATGAGCAGTTCTTC
TRBV19	-	TRBJ2-5	13	once	CASSMKGGETQYF	TGTGCCAGTAGTATGAAGGGAGGAGAGACCCAGTACTTC
TRBV6-1	-	TRBJ1-5	16	-	CASSDRRGISNQPQHF	TGTGCCAGCAGTGATAGGAGGGGCATAAGCAATCAGCCCCAGCATTTT
TRBV9	-	TRBJ2-5	17	-	CASSSERFSAEEETQYF	TGTGCCAGCAGCTCCGAAAGGTTTAGCGCCGAAGAAGAGACCCAGTACTTC
TRBV9	TRBD1	TRBJ1-1	16	-	CASSGTGDGVNTEAFF	TGTGCCAGCAGCGGCACAGGGGACGGGGTGAACACTGAAGCTTTCTTT
TRBV11-2	-	TRBJ2-6	13	once	CASSQGGANVLTF	TGTGCCAGCAGCCAGGGAGGGGCCAACGTCCTGACTTTC
TRBV27	TRBD2	TRBJ2-1	15	-	CASSFGAGVFFEQFF	TGTGCCAGCAGTTTCGGAGCGGGAGTATTCTTTGAGCAGTTCTTC
TRBV9	TRBD1	TRBJ1-1	15	-	CASSVEPGGGTEAFF	TGTGCCAGCAGCGTAGAACCAGGGGGCGGCACTGAAGCTTTCTTT
TRBV4-2	-	TRBJ1-2	13	-	CASSPGPPWGYTF	TGTGCCAGCAGCCCCGGCCCTCCTTGGGGCTACACCTTC
TRBV27	TRBD1	TRBJ2-7	17	-	CASSPIKTGGLVYEQYF	TGTGCCAGCAGTCCTATCAAGACAGGGGGACTTGTATACGAGCAGTACTTC
TRBV11-2	TRBD2	TRBJ2-5	15	-	CASSPGTNREETQYF	TGTGCCAGCAGCCCAGGGACTAACCGGGAAGAGACCCAGTACTTC
TRBV13	TRBD2	TRBJ2-7	16	-	CASSLGGTSGSSEQYF	TGTGCCAGCAGCTTAGGTGGGACTAGCGGGAGTAGCGAGCAGTACTTC
TRBV4-1	-	TRBJ1-3	12	-	CASSQDGGTIYF	TGCGCCAGCAGCCAAGATGGTGGCACCATATATTTT
TRBV5-6	TRBD1	TRBJ2-7	14	-	CASSLGQGSHEQYF	TGTGCCAGCAGCTTGGGACAGGGGTCCCACGAGCAGTACTTC
TRBV7-2	-	TRBJ1-5	15	-	CASSLIFDGGQPQHF	TGTGCCAGCAGCTTAATTTTTGACGGCGGTCAGCCCCAGCATTTT
TRBV27	-	TRBJ1-2	15	-	CASSLAGVGNYGYTF	TGTGCCAGCAGTTTAGCGGGGGTGGGTAACTATGGCTACACCTTC
TRBV6-5	TRBD2	TRBJ2-3	14	once	CASGLGTSGNRQYF	TGTGCCAGTGGGCTCGGGACTAGTGGTAATCGGCAGTATTTT
TRBV5-6	-	TRBJ2-7	16	-	CASSLATGSPLGEQYF	TGTGCCAGCAGCTTGGCTACAGGCTCTCCACTGGGGGAGCAGTACTTC